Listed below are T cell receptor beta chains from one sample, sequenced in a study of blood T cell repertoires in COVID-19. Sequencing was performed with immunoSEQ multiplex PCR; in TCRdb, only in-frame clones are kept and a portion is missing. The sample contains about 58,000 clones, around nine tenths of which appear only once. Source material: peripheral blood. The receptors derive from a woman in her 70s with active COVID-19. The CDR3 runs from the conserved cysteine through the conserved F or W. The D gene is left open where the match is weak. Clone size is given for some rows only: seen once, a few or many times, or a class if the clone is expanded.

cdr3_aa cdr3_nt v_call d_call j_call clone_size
CASSAPGPRGYGYTF TGTGCCAGTAGCGCCCCGGGCCCAAGGGGCTATGGCTACACCTTC TRBV19 . TRBJ1-2 .
CASTHQGSYNSPLHF TGTGCCAGTACCCACCAGGGATCTTATAATTCACCCCTCCACTTT TRBV19 . TRBJ1-6 .
CASSLNLVKETQYF TGCGCCAGCAGCTTGAACCTAGTTAAAGAGACCCAGTACTTC TRBV5-1 . TRBJ2-5 .
CASSALTGVNSPLHF TGTGCCAGCAGCGCGCTGACAGGGGTTAATTCACCCCTCCACTTT TRBV7-9 TRBD1 TRBJ1-6 .
CASSDPDRTGYEQYF TGTGCCAGCAGCGACCCCGACAGGACAGGATACGAGCAGTACTTC TRBV6-5 TRBD1 TRBJ2-7 .
CASSLGRNTGELFF TGTGCCAGCAGCCTTGGCAGAAACACCGGGGAGCTGTTTTTT TRBV14 . TRBJ2-2 .
CASSLVLAPPYEQYF TGTGCCAGCAGCTTGGTACTAGCTCCCCCCTACGAGCAGTACTTC TRBV5-8 . TRBJ2-7 .
CASSNQRSEQYF TGTGCCAGCAGCAACCAACGGTCCGAGCAGTACTTC TRBV5-6 . TRBJ2-7 once
CASSRDSPNTEAFF TGTGCCAGCAGCCGGGACAGCCCGAACACTGAAGCTTTCTTT TRBV27 TRBD1 TRBJ1-1 .
CASSVRGAAGTGELFF TGTGCCAGCAGCGTAAGAGGAGCGGCCGGTACCGGGGAGCTGTTTTTT TRBV9 . TRBJ2-2 .
CASRGTGADTQYF TGCGCCAGCAGAGGGACAGGGGCAGATACGCAGTATTTT TRBV5-1 TRBD1 TRBJ2-3 .
CASSRESYEQYF TGTGCCAGCTCACGTGAGTCCTACGAGCAGTACTTC TRBV18 . TRBJ2-7 .
CSVEKRGQGSGEQYF TGCAGCGTTGAAAAGCGGGGACAGGGAAGTGGAGAGCAGTACTTC TRBV29-1 TRBD1 TRBJ2-7 .
CASSQPRDRGNEQFF TGCGCCAGCAGCCAGCCTAGGGACAGGGGCAATGAGCAGTTCTTC TRBV4-1 TRBD1 TRBJ2-1 .
CASSGRETQYF TGTGCCAGCAGTGGGAGGGAGACCCAGTACTTC TRBV2 . TRBJ2-5 .
CASSGGGAGGANVLTF TGTGCCAGCAGTGGAGGGGGCGCGGGTGGGGCCAACGTCCTGACTTTC TRBV28 . TRBJ2-6 .
CASSHGTSYLGDEQFF TGTGCCAGCAGTCATGGGACTAGCTACCTGGGGGATGAGCAGTTCTTC TRBV28 TRBD2 TRBJ2-1 .
CASSLEGRGGQPQHF TGCGCCAGCAGCTTGGAGGGGCGGGGGGGTCAGCCCCAGCATTTT TRBV5-1 . TRBJ1-5 .
CASSVGGDRGGKLFF TGTGCCAGCTCCGTAGGAGGGGACAGGGGGGGAAAACTGTTTTTT TRBV9 TRBD1 TRBJ1-4 .
CASSLGSGSEDGELFF TGTGCTAGCAGCTTAGGAAGCGGGAGCGAGGACGGGGAGCTGTTTTTT TRBV7-7 TRBD2 TRBJ2-2 .
CASFSTNEKLFF TGTGCCAGCTTCTCAACTAATGAAAAACTGTTTTTT TRBV18 . TRBJ1-4 .
CASSLAGGKGYTF TGTGCCAGCAGTTTAGCAGGGGGCAAGGGCTACACCTTC TRBV27 TRBD1 TRBJ1-2 .